The sequence of this TCR beta chain was determined in a study of Tregs in tolerant kidney transplant recipients. Looking at the study overall: Related graft donors supplied nonmyeloablative bone marrow transplants, and mixed chimerism was transient.

The data were produced by immunoSEQ multiplex PCR, yet TCRdb's version contains in-frame clones alone and is incomplete. Of fewer than 80,000 clones listed, 70% to 90% are singletons. The TCR was taken from a human donor who received a combined kidney and bone marrow transplant. Specimen: CD4+ T cells from blood, collected before the transplant.

The CDR3 is CASRDSINEQFF. The DNA for the CDR3 is TGTGCCAGCAGGGACAGCATCAATGAGCAGTTCTTC. The V call is TRBV28, the J call TRBJ2-1, with TRBD1 as a possible D gene (6 bases). The CDR3 has 12 residues. V was pared by 6 bases and J by 6 bases, with 9 bases between. The germline V gene has CDR1 MDHEN and CDR2 SYDVKM.